Detailed here is one T cell receptor beta chain. This sample was taken from a study of blood T cell repertoires in COVID-19. The protocol was immunoSEQ multiplex PCR, while the TCRdb copy is restricted to in-frame clones and leaves out a portion. The data show nearly 110,000 clones, 75% to 85% seen once. V was trimmed by 8 bases and J by 2 bases, leaving 18 bases between them. The CDR3 extends over 16 amino acids. Looked up from germline, CDR1 is KGHSH and CDR2 is LQKENI. The chain links TRBV18 to TRBJ2-2, with D tentatively TRBD2 (7 bases). The clonotype was recovered from a man older than 75 with COVID-19, enrolled during active disease. The specimen was peripheral blood. The CDR3 DNA reads TGTGCCAGCCCCAGGGGAGCGGGGTACAACACCGGGGAGCTGTTTTTT. Residues: CASPRGAGYNTGELFF.